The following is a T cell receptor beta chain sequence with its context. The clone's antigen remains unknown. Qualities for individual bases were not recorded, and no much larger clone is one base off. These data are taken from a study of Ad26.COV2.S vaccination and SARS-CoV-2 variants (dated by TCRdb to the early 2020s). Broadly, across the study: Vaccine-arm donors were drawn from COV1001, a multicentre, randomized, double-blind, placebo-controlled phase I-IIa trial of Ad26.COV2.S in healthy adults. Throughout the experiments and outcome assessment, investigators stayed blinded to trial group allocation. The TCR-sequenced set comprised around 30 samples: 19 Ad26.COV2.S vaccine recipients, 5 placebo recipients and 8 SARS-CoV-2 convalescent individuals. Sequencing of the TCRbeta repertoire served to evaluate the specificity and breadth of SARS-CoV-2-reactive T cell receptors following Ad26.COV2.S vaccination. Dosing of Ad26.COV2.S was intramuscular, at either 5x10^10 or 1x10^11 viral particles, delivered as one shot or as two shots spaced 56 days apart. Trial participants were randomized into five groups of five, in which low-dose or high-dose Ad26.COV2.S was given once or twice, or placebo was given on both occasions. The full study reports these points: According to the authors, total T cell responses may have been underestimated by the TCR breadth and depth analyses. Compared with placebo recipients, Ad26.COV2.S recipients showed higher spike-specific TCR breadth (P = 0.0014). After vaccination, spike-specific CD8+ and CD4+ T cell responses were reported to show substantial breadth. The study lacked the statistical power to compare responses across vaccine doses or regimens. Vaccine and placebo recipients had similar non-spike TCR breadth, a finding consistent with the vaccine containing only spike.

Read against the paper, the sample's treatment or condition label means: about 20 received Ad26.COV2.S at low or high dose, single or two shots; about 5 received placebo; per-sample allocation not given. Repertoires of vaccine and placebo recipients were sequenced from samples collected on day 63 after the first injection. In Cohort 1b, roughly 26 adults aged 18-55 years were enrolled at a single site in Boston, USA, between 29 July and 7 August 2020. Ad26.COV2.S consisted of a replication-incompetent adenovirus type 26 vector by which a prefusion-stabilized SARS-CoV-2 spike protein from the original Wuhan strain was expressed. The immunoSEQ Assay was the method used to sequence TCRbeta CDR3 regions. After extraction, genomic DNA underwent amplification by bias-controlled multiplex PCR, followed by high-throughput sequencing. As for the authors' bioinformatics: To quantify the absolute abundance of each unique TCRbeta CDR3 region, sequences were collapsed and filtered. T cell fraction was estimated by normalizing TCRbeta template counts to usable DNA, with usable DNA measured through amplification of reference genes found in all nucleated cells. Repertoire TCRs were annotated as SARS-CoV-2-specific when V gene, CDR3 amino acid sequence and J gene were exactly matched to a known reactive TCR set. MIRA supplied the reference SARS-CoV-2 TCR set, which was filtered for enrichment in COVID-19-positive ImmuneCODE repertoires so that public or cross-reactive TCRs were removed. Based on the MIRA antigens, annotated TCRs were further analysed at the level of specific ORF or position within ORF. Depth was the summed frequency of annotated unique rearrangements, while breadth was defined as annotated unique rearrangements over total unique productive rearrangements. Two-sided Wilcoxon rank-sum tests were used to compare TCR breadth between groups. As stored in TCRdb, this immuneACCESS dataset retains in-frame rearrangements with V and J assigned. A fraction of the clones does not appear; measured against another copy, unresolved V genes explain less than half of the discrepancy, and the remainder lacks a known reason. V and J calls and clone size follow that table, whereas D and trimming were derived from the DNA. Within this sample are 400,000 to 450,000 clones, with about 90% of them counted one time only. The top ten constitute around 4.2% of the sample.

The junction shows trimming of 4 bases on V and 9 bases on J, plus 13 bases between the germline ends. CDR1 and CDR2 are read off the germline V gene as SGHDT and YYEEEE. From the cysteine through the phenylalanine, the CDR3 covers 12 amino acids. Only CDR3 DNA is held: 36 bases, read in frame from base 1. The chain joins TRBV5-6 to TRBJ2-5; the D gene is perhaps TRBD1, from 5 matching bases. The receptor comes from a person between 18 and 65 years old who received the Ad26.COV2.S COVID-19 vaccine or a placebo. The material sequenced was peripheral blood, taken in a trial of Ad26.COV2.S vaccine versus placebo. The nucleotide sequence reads TGTGCCAGCAGCCCCATTGAAGGGGCCCAGTACTTC. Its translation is CASSPIEGAQYF.